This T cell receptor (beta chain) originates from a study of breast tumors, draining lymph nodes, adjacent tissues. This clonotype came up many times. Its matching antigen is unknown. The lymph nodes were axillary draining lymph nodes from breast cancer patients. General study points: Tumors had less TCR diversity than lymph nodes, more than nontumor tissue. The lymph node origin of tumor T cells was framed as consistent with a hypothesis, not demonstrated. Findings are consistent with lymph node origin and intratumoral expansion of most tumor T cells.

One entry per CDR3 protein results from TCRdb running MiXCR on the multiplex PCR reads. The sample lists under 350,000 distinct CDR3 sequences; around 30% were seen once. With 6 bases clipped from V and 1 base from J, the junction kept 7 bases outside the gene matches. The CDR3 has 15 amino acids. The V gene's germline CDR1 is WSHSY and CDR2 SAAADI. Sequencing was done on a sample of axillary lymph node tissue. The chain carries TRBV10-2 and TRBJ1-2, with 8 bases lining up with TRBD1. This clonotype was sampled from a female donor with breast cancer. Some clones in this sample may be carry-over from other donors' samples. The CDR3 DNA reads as TGCGCCAGCAGGGCCGGACAGGGCGATAACTATGGCTACACCTTC. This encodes CASRAGQGDNYGYTF.